This passage covers 16 T cell receptor beta chains from one sample sequenced in a study of CD8+CD57+ T cells in acquired aplastic anemia. By flow cytometry, patients selected for sequencing had shown an expansion of CD8+CD57+ cells. Genomic DNA was employed as the template in profiling TCR beta VDJ and CDR3. TCRdb reprocessed the reads via MiXCR and lists one record per CDR3 protein. This sample has around 430,000 distinct CDR3 sequences, with 25% to 40% found just once. Sequencing was carried out using sorted CD4+, CD8+, or CD8+CD57+ T cells (not recorded which) from PBMCs. These receptors were collected from a human donor with aplastic anemia.

On this clonotype: It may be a read error: a sequence one base away is much more abundant. Lacking the conserved final phenylalanine or tryptophan, this CDR3 likely reflects a read error. The J gene is TRBJ2-7, the V gene TRBV2, with a weak D call TRBD1 (6 bases). The V end was cut by 3 bases, the J end by 3 bases, with 15 bases between. The germline CDR1 and CDR2 sequences are SNHLY and FYNNEI. This CDR3 comprises 15 residues. CDR3 sequence (DNA): TGTGCCAGCAGTGACGTCCAGGGGATTAACTACGAGCAGTACTCC. Translated, it gives CASSDVQGINYEQYS.

As for this clonotype: A much larger clonotype is one base distant, so this may be a read error. V and J are TRBV9 and TRBJ2-7; either TRBD1 or TRBD2 may supply D (5 bases each). V was shortened by 5 bases and J by 2 bases, with 11 bases between the two germline ends. The CDR3 is made up of 13 amino acids. The V gene's germline CDR1 is SGDLS and CDR2 YYNGEE. CDR3 sequence reads: CASRRGVAYEQYF. The CDR3 DNA is TGTGCCAGCAGGAGGGGCGTCGCCTACGAGCAGTACTTC.

This chain uses TRBV6-1 with TRBJ1-2; 7 nucleotides agree with TRBD1. The trim removed 8 bases at V and 2 bases at J, leaving 8 bases unmatched. The CDR3 is made up of 14 amino acids. CDR1 MNHNS and CDR2 SASEGT come from the germline V gene. The CDR3 nucleotides read TGTGCCAGCGGCCGTGGGACAGCCAACTATGGCTACACCTTC. It codes for CASGRGTANYGYTF.

This clonotype was picked up many times. The rearrangement joins TRBV2 to TRBJ2-4; no clear D gene. This CDR3 contains 14 residues. Germline values: CDR1 SNHLY, CDR2 FYNNEI. V lost 1 base and J 3 bases, leaving 7 bases between the germline ends. The CDR3 nucleotides read TGTGCCAGCAGTGAAGGGACCAACAAAAACATTCAGTACTTC. Its protein product is CASSEGTNKNIQYF.

This clonotype has only one observation. With a much larger clone just one base away, this may be a read error. This chain links TRBV7-8 with TRBJ2-3; TRBD2 matches 7 bases. Germline-derived CDR1 and CDR2 are SGHVS and FQNEAQ. This CDR3 is built from 14 residues. For the CDR3, the DNA is TGTGCCCGCAGCCCCGGACTAGGCACAGATACGCAGTATTTT. As protein: CARSPGLGTDTQYF. Drawing the rest from reference TRBV7-8 and TRBJ2-3, the complete variable domain is GAGVSQSPRYKVAKRGQDVALRCDPISGHVSLFWYQQALGQGPEFLTYFQNEAQLDKSGLPSDRFFAERPEGSVSTLKIQRTQQEDSAVYLCARSPGLGTDTQYFGPGTRLTVL.

This clonotype was observed a few times. V and J are TRBV7-9 and TRBJ1-3; D perhaps matches TRBD1 (6 bases). In germline, CDR1 is SEHNR, CDR2 FQNEAQ (reference sequence). This CDR3 has 15 amino acids. V lost 5 bases to trimming and J lost 3 bases, with 14 bases between them. In nucleotides, the CDR3 is TGTGCCAGCAGCAGGATCGCAGGGGTTGGAAACACCATATATTTT. This codes for CASSRIAGVGNTIYF. Based on the CDR3 plus reference TRBV7-9 and TRBJ1-3, the full variable domain is DTGVSQNPRHKITKRGQNVTFRCDPISEHNRLYWYRQTLGQGPEFLTYFQNEAQLEKSRLLSDRFSAERPKGSFSTLEIQRTEQGDSAMYLCASSRIAGVGNTIYFGEGSWLTVV.

To note about this clonotype: One end of the junction fails to match germline, which may point to a read error. The V call is TRBV10-3, the J call TRBJ2-3; TRBD2 matches 16 bases. CDR1 ENHRY and CDR2 SYGVKD come from the germline V gene. The CDR3 is 18 amino acids. The CDR3 spells CASSSGLAGGIRTDTQYF. Written as DNA, the CDR3 is TGTGCCAGCAGTTCGGGACTAGCGGGGGGGATCCGCACAGATACGCAGTATTTT.

The rearrangement uses TRBV9 and TRBJ2-4, with D perhaps given as TRBD1 or TRBD2 (6 bases each). The CDR3 runs to 15 residues. The V gene's germline CDR1 is SGDLS and CDR2 YYNGEE. Trimming removed 5 bases at V and 0 bases at J, with 12 bases between. CDR3 sequence reads: CASSEGGLAKNIQYF. CDR3 in DNA: TGTGCCAGCAGTGAAGGGGGACTAGCCAAAAACATTCAGTACTTC.

The chain couples TRBV19 to TRBJ1-2, with TRBD1 as a possible D gene (5 bases). Trimming shortened V by 9 bases and J by 1 base, and 18 bases separated the two germline ends. Germline values: CDR1 LNHDA, CDR2 SQIVND (reference sequence). The CDR3 is 15 amino acids. CDR3 nucleotide sequence: TGTGCCAGCAGCTCTATTCAGGGACTTAACTATGGCTACACCTTC. The encoded protein is CASSSIQGLNYGYTF.

This clonotype was observed a few times. J is TRBJ2-5 and V is TRBV2; 9 positions agree with TRBD2. From germline, CDR1 is SNHLY and CDR2 FYNNEI. V trimming: 5 bases; J trimming: 5 bases; junction bases outside the gene matches: 6. The CDR3 consists of 14 residues. CDR3 sequence reads: CASSRSGSYETQYF. The DNA of the CDR3 is TGTGCCAGCAGTCGTAGCGGGAGCTATGAGACCCAGTACTTC.

This clonotype showed up many times. The V and J genes are TRBV15 and TRBJ1-2; D unresolved. CDR1 LNHNV and CDR2 YYDKDF come from the germline V gene (reference sequence). The germline V and J ends were trimmed by 0 bases and 2 bases, with 7 bases remaining between them. The CDR3 is 14 residues long. CDR3 coding DNA: TGTGCCACCAGCAGAGAAGTCACCAACTATGGCTACACCTTC. Translation: CATSREVTNYGYTF.

V and J are TRBV4-2 and TRBJ2-4; D possibly corresponds to TRBD1 (6 bases). The germline CDR1 and CDR2 sequences are LGHNA and YNFKEQ. V was cut by 1 base and J by 0 bases, with 13 bases left in between. The CDR3 is 17 amino acids. DNA for the CDR3: TGTGCCAGCAGCCAAGCTACAGGGACATTAGCCAAAAACATTCAGTACTTC. Protein product: CASSQATGTLAKNIQYF.

This clonotype was counted at least ten times. The J gene is TRBJ1-1, the V gene TRBV7-2, with 8 nucleotides matching TRBD1. Trimming removed 5 bases from V and 8 bases from J; junction bases left unmatched: 10. This CDR3 has 14 residues. Germline assignment: CDR1 SGHTA and CDR2 FQGNSA. The CDR3 sequence: CASSPIGTGTEAFF. As DNA, the CDR3 is TGTGCCAGCAGCCCGATTGGGACAGGAACCGAAGCTTTCTTT.

The chain carries TRBV29-1 and TRBJ1-5; 9 nucleotides agree with TRBD1. Germline loops: CDR1 SQVTM, CDR2 ANQGSEA. Losses at the gene ends were 6 bases for V and 9 bases for J; bases not matched to a gene: 18. This CDR3 spans 16 amino acids. The CDR3: CSVITTGTGSVMPQHF. The CDR3 DNA follows: TGCAGCGTGATTACCACCGGGACAGGGTCCGTTATGCCCCAGCATTTT.

This clonotype turned up a few times. The chain recombines TRBV7-2 with TRBJ2-1; TRBD2 aligns across 10 bases. The CDR3 runs to 17 residues. J lost 8 bases, V lost 0 bases, and 10 bases had no gene match. The germline CDR1 and CDR2 sequences are SGHTA and FQGNSA. In DNA form, the CDR3 reads TGTGCCAGCAGCTTAGCCCCGAAGCGGGGGGGCTATGATGAGCAGTTCTTC. Amino acids: CASSLAPKRGGYDEQFF.

This clonotype has ten or more counts. The rearrangement links TRBV2 to TRBJ1-1; 7 bases fit TRBD1. CDR3 length: 13 residues. CDR1 is SNHLY, CDR2 FYNNEI, per germline. After removal of 6 bases from V and 5 bases from J, the junction contained 6 bases not matched to a gene. In DNA, the CDR3 is TGTGCCAGCAGGGACGACAGGGTAACTGAAGCTTTCTTT. Translation gives CASRDDRVTEAFF.